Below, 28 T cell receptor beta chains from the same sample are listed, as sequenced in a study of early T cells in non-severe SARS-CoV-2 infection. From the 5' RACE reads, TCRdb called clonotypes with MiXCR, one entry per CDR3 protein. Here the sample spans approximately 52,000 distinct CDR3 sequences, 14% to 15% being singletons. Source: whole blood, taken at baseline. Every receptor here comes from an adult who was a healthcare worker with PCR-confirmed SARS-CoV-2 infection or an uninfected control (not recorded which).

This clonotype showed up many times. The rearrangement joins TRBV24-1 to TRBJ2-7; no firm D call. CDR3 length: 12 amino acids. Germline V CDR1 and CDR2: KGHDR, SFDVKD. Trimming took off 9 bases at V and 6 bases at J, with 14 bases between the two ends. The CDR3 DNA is TGTGCCACCTCGGACGGTGGGCGCGAGCAGTACTTC. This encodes CATSDGGREQYF.

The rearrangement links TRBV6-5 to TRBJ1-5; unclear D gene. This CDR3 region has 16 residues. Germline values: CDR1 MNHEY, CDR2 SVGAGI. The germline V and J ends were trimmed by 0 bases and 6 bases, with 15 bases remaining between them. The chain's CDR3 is CASSYSYMGSGQPQHF. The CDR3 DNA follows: TGTGCCAGCAGTTACTCTTACATGGGTAGCGGTCAGCCCCAGCATTTT.

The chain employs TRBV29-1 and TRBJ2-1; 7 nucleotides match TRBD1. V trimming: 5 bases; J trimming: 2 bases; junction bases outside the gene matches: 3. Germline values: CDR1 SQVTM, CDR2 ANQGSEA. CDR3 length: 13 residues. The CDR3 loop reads CSVTQGTYNEQFF. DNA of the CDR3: TGCAGCGTTACACAGGGGACCTACAATGAGCAGTTCTTC.

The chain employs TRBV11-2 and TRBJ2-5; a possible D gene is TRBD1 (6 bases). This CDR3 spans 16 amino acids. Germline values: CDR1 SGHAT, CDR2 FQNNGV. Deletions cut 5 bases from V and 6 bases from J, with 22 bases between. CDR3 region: CASSPGTGSPVKTQYF. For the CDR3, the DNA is TGTGCCAGCAGCCCGGGTACAGGGTCCCCAGTCAAGACCCAGTACTTC.

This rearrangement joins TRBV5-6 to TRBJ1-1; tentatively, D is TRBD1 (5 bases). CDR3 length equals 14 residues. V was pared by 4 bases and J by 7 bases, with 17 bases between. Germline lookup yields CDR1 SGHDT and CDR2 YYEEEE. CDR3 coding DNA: TGTGCCAGCAGCCCCACCTTCGGGGGAATTGAAGCTTTCTTT. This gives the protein CASSPTFGGIEAFF.

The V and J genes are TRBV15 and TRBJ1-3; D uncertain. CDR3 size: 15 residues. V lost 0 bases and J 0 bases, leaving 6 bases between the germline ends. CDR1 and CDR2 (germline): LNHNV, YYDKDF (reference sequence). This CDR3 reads CATSRDRYSGNTIYF. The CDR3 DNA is TGTGCCACCAGCAGAGATCGGTACTCTGGAAACACCATATATTTT.

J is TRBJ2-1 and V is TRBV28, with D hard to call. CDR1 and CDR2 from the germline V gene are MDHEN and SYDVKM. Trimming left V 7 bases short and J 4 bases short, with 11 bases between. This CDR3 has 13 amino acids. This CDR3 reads CASTLDGYNEQFF. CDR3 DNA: TGTGCCAGCACCTTGGACGGTTACAATGAGCAGTTCTTC.

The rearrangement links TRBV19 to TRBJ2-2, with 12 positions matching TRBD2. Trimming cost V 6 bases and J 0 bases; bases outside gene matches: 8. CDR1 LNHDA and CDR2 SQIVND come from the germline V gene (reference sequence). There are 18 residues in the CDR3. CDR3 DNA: TGTGCCAGTAGCCCCCGACTAGCGGGAGCCCCGAACACCGGGGAGCTGTTTTTT. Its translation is CASSPRLAGAPNTGELFF.

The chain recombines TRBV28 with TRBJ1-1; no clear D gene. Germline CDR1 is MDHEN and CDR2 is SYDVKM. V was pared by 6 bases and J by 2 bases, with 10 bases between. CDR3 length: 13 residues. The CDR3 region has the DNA TGTGCCAGCAGCATCCAGGTCAACACTGAAGCTTTCTTT. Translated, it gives CASSIQVNTEAFF.

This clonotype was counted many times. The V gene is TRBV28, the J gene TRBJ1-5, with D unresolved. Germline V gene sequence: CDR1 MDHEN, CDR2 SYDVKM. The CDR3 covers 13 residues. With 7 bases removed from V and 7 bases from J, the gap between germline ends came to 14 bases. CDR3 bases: TGTGCCAGCATTATCGGGTATGGGCAGCCCCAGCATTTT. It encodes CASIIGYGQPQHF.

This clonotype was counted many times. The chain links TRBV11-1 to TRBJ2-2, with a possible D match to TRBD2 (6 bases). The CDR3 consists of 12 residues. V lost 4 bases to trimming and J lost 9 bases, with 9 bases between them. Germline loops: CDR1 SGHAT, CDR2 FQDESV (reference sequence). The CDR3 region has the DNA TGTGCCAGCAGCTCTACTAGCAGGGAGCTGTTTTTT. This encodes CASSSTSRELFF.

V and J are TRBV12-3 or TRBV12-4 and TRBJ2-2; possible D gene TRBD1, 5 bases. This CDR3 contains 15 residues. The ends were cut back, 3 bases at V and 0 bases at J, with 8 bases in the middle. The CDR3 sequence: CASSFRGANTGELFF. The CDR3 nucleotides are TGTGCCAGCAGTTTTAGGGGTGCGAACACCGGGGAGCTGTTTTTT.

The CDR3 here is CASSLSGFTGNYGYTF. The CDR3 region has the DNA TGTGCCAGCAGTTTAAGCGGTTTTACAGGGAACTATGGCTACACCTTC. This sequence joins TRBV28 and TRBJ1-2; perhaps TRBD1 as D (6 bases). The germline V gene encodes CDR1 MDHEN and CDR2 SYDVKM. V was trimmed by 2 bases and J by 2 bases, leaving 15 bases between them. CDR3 length equals 16 residues.

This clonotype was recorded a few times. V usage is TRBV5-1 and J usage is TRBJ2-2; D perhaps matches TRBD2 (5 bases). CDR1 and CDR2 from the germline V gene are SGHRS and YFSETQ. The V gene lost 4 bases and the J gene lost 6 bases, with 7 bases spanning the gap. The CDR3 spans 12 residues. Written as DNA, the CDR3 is TGCGCCAGCAGCCAGGACTCCGGGGAGCTGTTTTTT. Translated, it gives CASSQDSGELFF. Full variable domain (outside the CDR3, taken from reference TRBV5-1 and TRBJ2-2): KAGVTQTPRYLIKTRGQQVTLSCSPISGHRSVSWYQQTPGQGLQFLFEYFSETQRNKGNFPGRFSGRQFSNSRSEMNVSTLELGDSALYLCASSQDSGELFFGEGSRLTVL.

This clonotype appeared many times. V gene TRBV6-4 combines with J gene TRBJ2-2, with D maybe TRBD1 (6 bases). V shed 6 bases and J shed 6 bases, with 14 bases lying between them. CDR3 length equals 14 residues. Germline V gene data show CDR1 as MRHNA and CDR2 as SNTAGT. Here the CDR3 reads CASSLRGESGELFF. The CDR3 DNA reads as TGTGCCAGCAGCCTCAGGGGCGAGTCCGGGGAGCTGTTTTTT.

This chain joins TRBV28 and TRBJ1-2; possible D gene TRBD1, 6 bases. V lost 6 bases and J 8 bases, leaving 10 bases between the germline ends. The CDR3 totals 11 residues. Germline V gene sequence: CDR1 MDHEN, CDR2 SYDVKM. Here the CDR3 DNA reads TGTGCCAGCAGCGCAGGGGTCGGCTACACCTTC. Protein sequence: CASSAGVGYTF.

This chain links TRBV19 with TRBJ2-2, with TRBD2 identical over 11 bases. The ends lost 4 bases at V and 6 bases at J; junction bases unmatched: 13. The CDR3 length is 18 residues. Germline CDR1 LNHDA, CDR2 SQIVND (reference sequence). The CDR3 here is CASSTILTSGSTAGELFF. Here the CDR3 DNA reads TGTGCCAGTAGTACCATCCTCACTAGCGGGAGTACCGCCGGGGAGCTGTTTTTT.

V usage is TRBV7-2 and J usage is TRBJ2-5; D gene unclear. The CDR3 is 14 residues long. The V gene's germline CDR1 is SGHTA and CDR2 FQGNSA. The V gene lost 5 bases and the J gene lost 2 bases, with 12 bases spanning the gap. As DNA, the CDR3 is TGTGCCAGCAGCCCCCTAAATAAGCAAGAGACCCAGTACTTC. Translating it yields CASSPLNKQETQYF.

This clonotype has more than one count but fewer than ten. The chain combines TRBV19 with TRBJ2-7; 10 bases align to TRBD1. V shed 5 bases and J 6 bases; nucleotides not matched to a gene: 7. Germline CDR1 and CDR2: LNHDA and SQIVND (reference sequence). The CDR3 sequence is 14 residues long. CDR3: CASSGRDRGFEQYF. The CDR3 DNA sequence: TGTGCCAGTAGTGGCCGGGACAGGGGATTCGAGCAGTACTTC.

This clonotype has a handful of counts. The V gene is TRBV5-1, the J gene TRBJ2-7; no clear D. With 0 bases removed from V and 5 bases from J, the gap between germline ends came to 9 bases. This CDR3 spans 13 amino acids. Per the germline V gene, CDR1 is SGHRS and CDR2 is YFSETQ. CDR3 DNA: TGCGCCAGCAGCTTGGTGAACGGAAACGAGCAGTACTTC. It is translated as CASSLVNGNEQYF.

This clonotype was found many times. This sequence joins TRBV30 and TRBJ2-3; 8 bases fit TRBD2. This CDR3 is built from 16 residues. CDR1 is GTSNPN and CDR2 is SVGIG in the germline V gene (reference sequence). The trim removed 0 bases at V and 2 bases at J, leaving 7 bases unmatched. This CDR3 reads CAWSVGAGGITDTQYF. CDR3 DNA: TGTGCCTGGAGTGTAGGTGCGGGGGGCATCACAGATACGCAGTATTTT.

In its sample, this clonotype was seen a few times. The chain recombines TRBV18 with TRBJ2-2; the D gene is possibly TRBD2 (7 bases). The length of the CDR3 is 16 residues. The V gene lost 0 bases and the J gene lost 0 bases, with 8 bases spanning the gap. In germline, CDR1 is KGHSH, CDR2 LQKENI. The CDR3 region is CASSPPGGPNTGELFF. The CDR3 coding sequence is TGTGCCAGCTCACCACCGGGGGGGCCGAACACCGGGGAGCTGTTTTTT. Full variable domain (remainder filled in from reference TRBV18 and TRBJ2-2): NAGVMQNPRHLVRRRGQEARLRCSPMKGHSHVYWYRQLPEEGLKFMVYLQKENIIDESGMPKERFSAEFPKEGPSILRIQQVVRGDSAAYFCASSPPGGPNTGELFFGEGSRLTVL.

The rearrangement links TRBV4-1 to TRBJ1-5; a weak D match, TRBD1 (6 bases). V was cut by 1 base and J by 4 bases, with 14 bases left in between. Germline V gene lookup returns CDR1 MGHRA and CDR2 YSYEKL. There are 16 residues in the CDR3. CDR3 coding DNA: TGCGCCAGCAGCCAAGGGGAAGGGGGAATTAATCAGCCCCAGCATTTT. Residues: CASSQGEGGINQPQHF.

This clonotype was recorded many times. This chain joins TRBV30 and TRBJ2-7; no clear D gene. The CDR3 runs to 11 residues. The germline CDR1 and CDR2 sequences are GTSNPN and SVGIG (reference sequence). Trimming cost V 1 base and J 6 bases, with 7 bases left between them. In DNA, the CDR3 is TGTGCCTGGAGTGCGAAGAGCGAGCAGTACTTC. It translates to CAWSAKSEQYF.

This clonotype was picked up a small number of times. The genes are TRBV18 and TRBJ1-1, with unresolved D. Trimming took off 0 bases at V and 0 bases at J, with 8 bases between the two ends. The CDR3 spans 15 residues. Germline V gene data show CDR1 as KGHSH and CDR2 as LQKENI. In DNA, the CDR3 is TGTGCCAGCTCACCACCGATGACGCTGAACACTGAAGCTTTCTTT. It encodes CASSPPMTLNTEAFF.

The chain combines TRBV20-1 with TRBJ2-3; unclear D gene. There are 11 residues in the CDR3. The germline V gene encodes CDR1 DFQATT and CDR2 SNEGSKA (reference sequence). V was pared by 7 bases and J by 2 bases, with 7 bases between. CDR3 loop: CSGSYTDTQYF. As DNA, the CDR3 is TGCAGTGGGAGTTACACAGATACGCAGTATTTT.

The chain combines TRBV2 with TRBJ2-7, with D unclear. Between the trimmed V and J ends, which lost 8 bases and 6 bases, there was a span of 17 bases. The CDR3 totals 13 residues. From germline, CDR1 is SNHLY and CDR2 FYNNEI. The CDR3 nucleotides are TGTGCCAGCGGTCCCATAGAGTGGGCCGAGCAGTACTTC. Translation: CASGPIEWAEQYF.

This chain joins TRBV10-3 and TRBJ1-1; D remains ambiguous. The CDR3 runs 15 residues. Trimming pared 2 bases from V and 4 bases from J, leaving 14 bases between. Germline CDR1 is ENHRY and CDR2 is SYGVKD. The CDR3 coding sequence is TGTGCCATCAGTGAGCGTGGGAGGGCCGGCACTGAAGCTTTCTTT. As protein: CAISERGRAGTEAFF.